These T cell receptor beta chains were read from a single sample in a study of PD-1 blockade in classical Hodgkin lymphoma. This table comes from immunoSEQ multiplex PCR, and its TCRdb copy is limited to in-frame clones, with some not included. The data hold around 70,000 clones, with 71% observed a single time. The sequencing here drew on peripheral blood mononuclear cells (PBMCs), taken before the second cycle of nivolumab. The receptors here all came from a human donor with classical Hodgkin lymphoma. Both conserved end residues are part of each CDR3. The D gene is left open where the match is weak. Some rows mark clone size as missing; the rest say once, few, many or name a class of expanded clone.

length	V	D	J	size	CDR3	DNA
14	TRBV28	TRBD1	TRBJ2-7	NA	CASRYRGIRDEQYF	TGTGCCAGCAGATACAGGGGGATACGGGACGAGCAGTACTTC
13	TRBV2	NA	TRBJ2-5	NA	CASSEGIVETQYF	TGTGCCAGCAGTGAGGGAATCGTGGAGACCCAGTACTTC
12	TRBV7-9	NA	TRBJ1-5	NA	CASSFINQPQHF	TGTGCCAGCAGCTTCATTAATCAGCCCCAGCATTTT
15	TRBV7-9	NA	TRBJ1-6	few	CASSLGGGQNSPLHF	TGTGCCAGCAGCTTAGGGGGCGGACAGAATTCACCCCTCCACTTT
16	TRBV13	TRBD1	TRBJ2-3	NA	CASSEGTGGDTDTQYF	TGTGCCAGCAGCGAAGGGACAGGGGGGGACACAGATACGCAGTATTTT
10	TRBV20-1	NA	TRBJ1-1	few	CSATRTEAFF	TGCAGTGCTACTCGCACTGAAGCTTTCTTT
16	TRBV11-2	TRBD2	TRBJ2-1	NA	CASSFGPGLGYNEQFF	TGTGCCAGCAGCTTTGGCCCGGGACTAGGTTACAATGAGCAGTTCTTC
16	TRBV15	NA	TRBJ2-1	NA	CATSRERQASYNEQFF	TGTGCCACCAGCAGAGAGAGGCAGGCCTCCTACAATGAGCAGTTCTTC
12	TRBV29-1	NA	TRBJ2-7	NA	CSVDGHDYEQYF	TGCAGCGTTGATGGGCACGACTACGAGCAGTACTTC
11	TRBV6-5	NA	TRBJ2-1	NA	CASRIEAEQFF	TGTGCCAGCAGAATCGAGGCGGAGCAGTTCTTC
11	TRBV6-5	NA	TRBJ2-3	NA	CASSNTDTQYF	TGTGCCAGCAGTAACACAGATACGCAGTATTTT
15	TRBV4-1	TRBD1	TRBJ1-1	medium-sized	CASSQDPGGETEAFF	TGCGCCAGCAGCCAAGATCCAGGGGGGGAAACTGAAGCTTTCTTT
13	TRBV2	NA	TRBJ1-2	medium-sized	CASSVGPASGYTF	TGTGCCAGCAGTGTTGGTCCAGCAAGTGGCTACACCTTC
13	TRBV27	NA	TRBJ2-2	NA	CAVTEILGGELFF	TGTGCCGTGACTGAAATCCTAGGCGGGGAGCTGTTTTTT
17	TRBV5-1	NA	TRBJ2-1	once	CASSVLGMRGLHNEQFF	TGCGCCAGCAGCGTCCTTGGGATGAGGGGCCTACACAATGAGCAGTTCTTC
14	TRBV29-1	NA	TRBJ1-4	NA	CSVGVGTTNEKLFF	TGCAGCGTTGGGGTGGGGACCACTAATGAAAAACTGTTTTTT
16	TRBV12-5	NA	TRBJ2-2	NA	CASGLVLGASTGELFF	TGTGCTAGTGGTTTGGTACTTGGGGCGTCCACCGGGGAGCTGTTTTTT
13	TRBV7-9	NA	TRBJ2-4	NA	CASSSDSTNIQYF	TGTGCCAGCAGCTCGGACAGTACAAACATTCAGTACTTC
13	TRBV6-1	TRBD2	TRBJ2-7	NA	CASSTPSGYEQYF	TGTGCCAGCAGTACCCCTAGCGGCTACGAGCAGTACTTC
15	TRBV7-8	NA	TRBJ1-5	NA	CASSLEGRFNQPQHF	TGTGCCAGCAGCTTAGAAGGGAGATTCAATCAGCCCCAGCATTTT
14	TRBV2	TRBD1	TRBJ1-2	NA	CASSDVQGMGGYTF	TGTGCCAGCAGTGACGTACAGGGGATGGGCGGCTACACCTTC
14	TRBV6-6	TRBD1	TRBJ1-1	NA	CASSLGTAPWGAFF	TGTGCCAGCAGTCTTGGGACAGCGCCATGGGGAGCTTTCTTT
15	TRBV9	NA	TRBJ1-5	once	CASSAGGNSNQPQHF	TGTGCCAGCAGCGCGGGGGGCAATAGCAATCAGCCCCAGCATTTT
16	TRBV7-9	NA	TRBJ1-3	NA	CASSLAGGAHGNTIYF	TGTGCCAGCAGCTTAGCCGGGGGGGCGCACGGAAACACCATATATTTT
14	TRBV5-5	NA	TRBJ1-2	NA	CASSLTGTDYGYTF	TGTGCCAGCAGCTTGACCGGGACGGACTATGGCTACACCTTC
17	TRBV27	TRBD1	TRBJ1-2	NA	CASSSYGTGGVGYGYTF	TGTGCCAGCAGTTCCTATGGGACAGGGGGGGTCGGCTATGGCTACACCTTC
14	TRBV9	NA	TRBJ2-3	NA	CASNGDYSTDTQYF	TGTGCCAGCAACGGGGATTATAGCACAGATACGCAGTATTTT
14	TRBV7-6	TRBD1	TRBJ2-5	NA	CASSVGQLKETQYF	TGTGCCAGCAGCGTGGGACAGCTAAAAGAGACCCAGTACTTC
14	TRBV30	NA	TRBJ1-5	few	CAWSKAGVGQPQHF	TGTGCCTGGAGTAAAGCAGGGGTGGGGCAGCCCCAGCATTTT
17	TRBV19	TRBD1	TRBJ1-1	NA	CASSTTGGAFVNTEAFF	TGTGCCAGTAGTACGACAGGGGGCGCATTCGTGAACACTGAAGCTTTCTTT
13	TRBV4-2	NA	TRBJ2-2	NA	CASSQEGGGELFF	TGTGCCAGCAGCCAAGAGGGAGGAGGGGAGCTGTTTTTT
13	TRBV6-4	NA	TRBJ2-7	NA	CASSPFPGYEQYF	TGTGCCAGCAGTCCCTTCCCAGGGTACGAGCAGTACTTC
15	TRBV19	NA	TRBJ1-2	NA	CASSIWDGDLFGYTF	TGTGCCAGTAGTATCTGGGACGGGGACCTCTTTGGCTACACCTTC
14	TRBV19	NA	TRBJ2-7	NA	CASSKGPLFYEQYF	TGTGCCAGTAGTAAGGGGCCCCTTTTCTACGAGCAGTACTTC
16	TRBV7-6	NA	TRBJ2-2	NA	CASSLMGPANTGELFF	TGTGCCAGCAGCTTAATGGGACCGGCGAACACCGGGGAGCTGTTTTTT
15	TRBV25-1	NA	TRBJ1-4	once	CASARPGITNEKLFF	TGTGCCAGCGCCCGACCAGGGATAACTAATGAAAAACTGTTTTTT
14	TRBV11-2	TRBD1	TRBJ2-7	NA	CASTKQGTTYEQYF	TGTGCCAGCACCAAACAGGGGACGACCTACGAGCAGTACTTC
16	TRBV29-1	TRBD1	TRBJ2-5	once	CSVEPLEKTGQETQYF	TGCAGCGTTGAACCCCTAGAAAAGACAGGGCAAGAGACCCAGTACTTC
14	TRBV27	NA	TRBJ1-5	many	CASSLGKGIRPQHF	TGTGCCAGCAGTTTAGGTAAAGGGATCAGGCCCCAGCATTTT
12	TRBV6-5	NA	TRBJ1-1	once	CASILGPGSAFF	TGTGCCAGCATTCTTGGACCAGGGTCTGCTTTCTTT
16	TRBV19	NA	TRBJ2-6	NA	CASSPSGVSGANVLTF	TGTGCCAGTAGTCCCTCAGGGGTATCTGGGGCCAACGTCCTGACTTTC
14	TRBV6-4	NA	TRBJ2-7	NA	CASSNDRNSYEQYF	TGTGCCAGCAGTAACGACAGGAACTCCTACGAGCAGTACTTC
14	TRBV6-6	NA	TRBJ1-5	NA	CASSYSRNNQPQHF	TGTGCCAGCAGTTACTCGAGAAACAATCAGCCCCAGCATTTT
18	TRBV9	TRBD2	TRBJ2-1	once	CASSVEGPIAGGRNEQFF	TGTGCCAGCAGCGTAGAGGGACCGATAGCGGGAGGAAGGAATGAGCAGTTCTTC
15	TRBV5-6	NA	TRBJ1-2	NA	CASRLRGVPGHGYTF	TGTGCCAGCAGGTTACGGGGGGTGCCCGGGCATGGCTACACCTTC
14	TRBV7-9	NA	TRBJ1-1	NA	CASSLGVTMDEAFF	TGTGCCAGCAGCTTAGGGGTAACTATGGATGAAGCTTTCTTT
13	TRBV6-1	TRBD1	TRBJ1-2	once	CASSPGTGSGYTF	TGTGCCAGCAGCCCCGGGACAGGGAGCGGCTACACCTTC
10	TRBV2	NA	TRBJ1-2	NA	CASSEEQAYF	TGTGCCAGCAGTGAAGAACAGGCTTACTTC
14	TRBV18	NA	TRBJ1-1	NA	CASSQGRMNTEAFF	TGTGCCAGCTCACAGGGGAGGATGAACACTGAAGCTTTCTTT
15	TRBV4-1	TRBD1	TRBJ2-6	NA	CASSQGQAGANVLTF	TGCGCCAGCAGCCAGGGACAGGCTGGGGCCAACGTCCTGACTTTC